The source of this T cell receptor beta chain is a study of response to subunit inactivated influenza vaccine. Concerning this clonotype itself: Its target is not known.

Via MiXCR, TCRdb re-called the RT-PCR reads, giving one row per CDR3 protein. The data show 800,000 to 1,000,000 distinct CDR3 sequences, with 21% seen just once and 10% to 13% held by the top ten. Germline V lookup: CDR1 DFQATT, CDR2 SNEGSKA (reference sequence). The CDR3 is made up of 13 amino acids. Notes on the study in general: A suggestion made by the authors is that each seasonal influenza vaccination recruits few new T cells.

Sample: PBMCs from blood, taken more than 4 days after vaccination. The sequence was collected from a man between 50 and 59 years old who received an inactivated influenza vaccine. The gene calls are TRBV20-1 and TRBJ2-3, with TRBD1 matching over 9 bases. CDR3 in amino acids: CSQTGGGADTQYF. The CDR3, as DNA: TGCAGCCAGACAGGGGGAGGTGCAGATACGCAGTATTTT.